This T cell receptor (beta chain) is drawn from a study of tumor-infiltrating lymphocytes in primary liver carcinoma. The wider study: Tumor stage was T1-T3 N0M0, and tumor size was roughly 4.2 to 10 cm across.

Synthesis of TCR beta cDNA was carried out from 500 ng total RNA with a constant-region primer. Three nested multiplex PCR rounds, a slightly modified ARM-PCR method, built the TCR beta libraries. Amplification in the first two PCR rounds was performed using TRBV1-TRBV30 forward primers and a C-beta reverse primer for roughly 10 cycles each. TCRdb used MiXCR to reprocess the multiplex PCR reads, holding one entry per CDR3 protein. The sample yields 320,000 or so distinct CDR3 sequences, 50% to 70% seen once. Note on this clonotype: The antigen remains undetermined.

Study-wide findings and caveats: Whereas tumor region pairs overlapped more, tumor-adjacent and tumor-blood pairs overlapped less. Top-250-clone fractions were significantly higher in tumors than in blood (p = 0.039). No comparison of CD4+ and CD8+ repertoires was made, since the samples were bulk unsorted.

The blood RNA (from unsorted whole blood) was obtained, and germline DNA was also extracted. Germline V gives CDR1 SGHAT, CDR2 FQNNGV. Trimming cost V 0 bases and J 5 bases; bases outside gene matches: 13. The CDR3 contains 17 residues. Material for sequencing was peripheral blood. The source is a man aged 35 to 55 with primary liver carcinoma and hepatitis B virus infection. The J gene is TRBJ2-7, the V gene TRBV11-2; 7 bases agree with TRBD2. For the CDR3, the DNA is TGTGCCAGCAGCTTAGACCTGGCTAGCGGCAACGTCAACGAGCAGTACTTC. It encodes CASSLDLASGNVNEQYF.